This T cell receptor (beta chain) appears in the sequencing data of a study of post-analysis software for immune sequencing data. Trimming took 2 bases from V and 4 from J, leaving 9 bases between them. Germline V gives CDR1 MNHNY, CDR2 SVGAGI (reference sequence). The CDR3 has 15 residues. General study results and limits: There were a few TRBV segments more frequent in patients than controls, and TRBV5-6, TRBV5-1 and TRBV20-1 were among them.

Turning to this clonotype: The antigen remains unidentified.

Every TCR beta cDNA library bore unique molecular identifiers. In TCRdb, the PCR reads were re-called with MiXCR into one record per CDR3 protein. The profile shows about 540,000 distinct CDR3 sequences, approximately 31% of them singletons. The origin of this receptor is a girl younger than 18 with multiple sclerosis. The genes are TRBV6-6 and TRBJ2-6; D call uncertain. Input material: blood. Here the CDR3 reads CASSYRPAGANVLTF. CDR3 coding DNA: TGTGCCAGCAGTTACCGTCCCGCCGGGGCCAACGTCCTGACTTTC.